The subject of this entry is one T cell receptor gamma chain. Its antigen is unidentified. The data derive from a study of Vδ1+ human thymocytes. General observations from the study: Thymic delta-chain repertoires held roughly 20% Vdelta2 sequences and few Vdelta3, despite high sort purity. TRD repertoires were essentially private, unlike widely shared TRG clonotypes. Thymic TRG and TRD repertoires appeared highly polyclonal, with Gaussian CDR3 length distributions.

Thymocytes were sorted as CD3+ TCRVdelta1+ TCRVdelta2- after alphabeta T cell depletion. In germline, CDR1 is GITISATS, CDR2 ISYDGTV (reference sequence). The CDR3 loop spans 11 amino acids. The template was reverse-transcribed extracted RNA. CDR3 amplicons came from multiplex PCR with pooled V-gene forward and constant-region reverse primers. TCRdb reanalyzed the multiplex PCR reads using CATT. This table holds approximately 25,000 gamma-chain clones, around 18% found once. The receptor was derived from a boy less than two years old who had congenital heart surgery. The sequenced material came from Vdelta1+ gamma-delta thymocytes from the thymus. The sample's subset: FACS-sorted CD3+ TCRalphabeta- TCRVdelta1+ TCRVdelta2- thymocytes. V gene TRGV9 combines with J gene TRGJ1 or TRGJ2. The CDR3 DNA sequence: TGTGCTTGGTGGATTTATTATAAGAAACTCTTT. It encodes CAWWIYYKKLF.